Detailed here is one TCR beta chain. Its specificity is unknown. The data derive from a study of early stage breast cancer tumors. Background on the study: Of approximately 16 invasive breast tumors, twelve were hormone receptor-positive, HER2-negative. Roughly eight ER+/PR+/HER2- tumors were invasive ductal; a few were invasive lobular.

Findings and caveats of the study: Tumors had around 2.4-fold higher T cell density than normal breast.

V gave up 5 bases and J gave up 0 bases, with 17 bases separating them. CDR1 SGHTA and CDR2 FQGNSA come from the germline V gene. This CDR3 is built from 16 residues. Blood replicates held 0.5 ug DNA, tumor or normal breast 1.5 ug, two each. TCRdb keeps only in-frame clones here, not all; method: immunoSEQ multiplex PCR. The sample holds some 58,000 clones, around three quarters seen once. The sample taken for sequencing was blood. The sequence was obtained from a person aged 25 to 39 with breast cancer. The rearrangement uses TRBV7-2 and TRBJ2-7; D gene unclear. CDR3 nucleotides: TGTGCCAGCAGCCAAGAATCTAGTCGGAGCTCCTACGAGCAGTACTTC. Amino acid sequence: CASSQESSRSSYEQYF.